A selection of T cell receptor beta chains follows, all from one sample in a study of chemoradiotherapy in HPV16-positive cancers. Profiling relied on immunoSEQ multiplex PCR, and the TCRdb table lists in-frame clones only, not all of them. The repertoire has under 15,000 clones, less than 80% of them found once; the top ten carry under 8.5%. The specimen was obtained from a patient who underwent chemoradiotherapy. These receptors were collected from a human donor with HPV-associated anogenital cancer. Each CDR3 is given with its conserved first and last residue. The order of the fields is J gene, clone size, V gene, CDR3 protein. Expanded clones get a size class; other rows say once, few or many, or leave the size out.

>TRBJ2-3|NA|TRBV7-2
CASRQKGASTDTQYF
>TRBJ1-5|NA|TRBV2
CASSEVPGTRQPQHF
>TRBJ1-1|NA|TRBV9
CASSVDPAGLMNTEAFF
>TRBJ2-3|NA|TRBV27
CASSPGTGNTDTQYF
>TRBJ1-6|NA|TRBV4-2
CASSRPMDRGNSPLHF
>TRBJ1-2|NA|TRBV5-6
CASSSLGDGYTF
>TRBJ2-3|NA|TRBV27
CASSDSAGGERDTQYF
>TRBJ1-1|NA|TRBV5-1
CASSLGGRLTEAFF
>TRBJ2-5|NA|TRBV10-3
CAISPGARTQETQYF
>TRBJ2-1|NA|TRBV11-3
CASSRGTVYNEQFF
>TRBJ2-3|NA|TRBV23-1
CASSPRTSGSTDTQYF
>TRBJ2-7|NA|TRBV7-2
CASREGGLAIYEQYF
>TRBJ1-2|NA|TRBV6-6
CASTGTDYGYTF
>TRBJ1-2|NA|TRBV28
CASSQPRDRAWSPNYGYTF
>TRBJ2-3|once|TRBV30
CALKLAGVRDTQYF
>TRBJ1-1|NA|TRBV7-2
CASSFSGSTEAFF
>TRBJ2-1|NA|TRBV5-4
CASSAGPEQFF
>TRBJ1-2|few|TRBV27
CASSPGRGNYGYTF
>TRBJ2-2|NA|TRBV11-3
CASSTRGPDTGELFF
>TRBJ1-5|few|TRBV7-2
CASSRTYNQPQHF
>TRBJ2-1|few|TRBV7-9
CASSSTEQFF
>TRBJ1-5|NA|TRBV10-3
CAISDNRVSNQPQHF
>TRBJ2-2|NA|TRBV29-1
CSVALPNTGELFF
>TRBJ2-5|few|TRBV7-9
CASSPTREKTQYF
>TRBJ1-1|few|TRBV4-2
CASSQAKEGRLNTEAFF
>TRBJ1-2|NA|TRBV19
CASQTGSHGYTF